The subject of this entry is one T cell receptor (beta chain). Its specificity is not known. Clones were read by immunoSEQ multiplex PCR, and TCRdb kept only the in-frame ones, dropping some. This table has more than 2 million clones, 85% to 95% appearing once. The sample comes from a study of shared clonotypes between healthy human individuals. At the level of the study: CD4 naive and CD4 memory each took three plates per donor, while CD8 naive took two and CD8 memory one.

The ends lost 0 bases at V and 2 bases at J; junction bases unmatched: 5. The CDR3 spans 16 residues. Germline V gene lookup returns CDR1 SGDLS and CDR2 YYNGEE. Study findings and constraints: Lower generation probabilities were found for non-shared clonotypes than for those shared by all four donors. The study found 4.5% to 6% of naive CD4 clonotypes shared across a few donors. Estimated richness values were generally larger in naive subsets than in memory subsets.

Naive CD8 cells comprised CD45RO-negative, CCR7-positively selected cells, excluding terminally differentiated effector memory CD45RA+ cells. The chain links TRBV9 to TRBJ2-7; 10 bases agree with TRBD2. The sequenced sample consisted of naive CD8+ T cells sorted from blood. The clonotype originates from a man aged 18 to 29 in good health. The CDR3 DNA reads TGTGCCAGCAGCGTAGGGGGAGCGGGAGGGACCTACGAGCAGTACTTC. This translates into CASSVGGAGGTYEQYF.